The TCR beta chain described here comes from a study of type 1 and type 2 diabetes patients. PCR was run on genomic DNA. Amplification of the beta chain CDR3 used 30 forward and 13 reverse multiplex primers. One entry per CDR3 protein, called by TCRdb with MiXCR from the multiplex PCR reads. The table shows a few hundred thousand distinct CDR3 sequences, with approximately 45% occurring only once. The germline V gene encodes CDR1 SGHTA and CDR2 FQGNSA. V lost 1 base and J 8 bases, leaving 14 bases between the germline ends. The CDR3 contains 14 residues. This clonotype was obtained from a man aged 18 to 30 with type 2 diabetes. This chain uses TRBV7-2 with TRBJ1-2; D unclear. Sequenced sample: peripheral blood mononuclear cells (PBMCs). This CDR3 reads CASSLVGSEEGYTF. CDR3 nucleotides: TGTGCCAGCAGCTTAGTTGGGTCGGAGGAGGGCTACACCTTC.